The 23 T cell receptor beta chains below were found in one sample sequenced in a study of OX40 agonist ivuxolimab in advanced cancers. Assay: immunoSEQ multiplex PCR; the TCRdb copy retains only in-frame clones and omits some. The sample lists tens of thousands of clones; 88% were seen once. The source was CD4+ or CD8+ T cells sorted from blood, collected in a trial of the OX40 agonist ivuxolimab. Receptors were obtained from an adult with an advanced solid tumor such as melanoma, head and neck, liver or kidney cancer.

This chain joins TRBV7-3 and TRBJ1-1; the D is unclear. The ends were cut back, 1 base at V and 6 bases at J, with 12 bases in the middle. The CDR3 is 14 residues long. From germline, CDR1 is SGHTA and CDR2 FQGTGA. The CDR3 loop is CASSLRGEIAEAFF. The CDR3 DNA is TGTGCCAGCAGCTTAAGGGGTGAGATAGCTGAAGCTTTCTTT.

This sequence joins TRBV7-8 and TRBJ2-2; tentative D call: TRBD2 (5 bases). The CDR3 has 16 residues. The germline V gene has CDR1 SGHVS and CDR2 FQNEAQ. V shed 5 bases and J shed 2 bases, with 15 bases lying between them. CDR3 protein: CASSPRSGANTGELFF. DNA of the CDR3: TGTGCCAGCAGCCCCCGAAGCGGAGCAAACACCGGGGAGCTGTTTTTT.

V usage is TRBV7-6 and J usage is TRBJ1-5, with D uncertain. Germline CDR1 SGHVS, CDR2 FNYEAQ. The germline V and J ends were trimmed by 5 bases and 3 bases, with 11 bases remaining between them. CDR3 length: 14 amino acids. CDR3 in amino acids: CASSPNQVNQPQHF. Here the CDR3 DNA reads TGTGCCAGCAGCCCCAATCAGGTCAATCAGCCCCAGCATTTT.

The chain employs TRBV4-3 and TRBJ2-3; D not certain. The V gene's germline CDR1 is LGHNA and CDR2 YSLEER. The CDR3 length is 17 residues. Trimming removed 4 bases at V and 1 base at J, with 18 bases between. The CDR3 sequence is CASSRSVGFWGTDTQYF. CDR3 in DNA: TGCGCCAGCAGCCGCAGTGTAGGGTTCTGGGGCACAGATACGCAGTATTTT.

The CDR3 DNA follows: TGTGCCAGCAGTGAAGTTTACGGGGACACTGAAGCTTTCTTT. Translation: CASSEVYGDTEAFF. The chain is built from TRBV2 and TRBJ1-1; no clear D. The CDR3 consists of 14 residues. With 1 base removed from V and 3 bases from J, the gap between germline ends came to 9 bases. Germline loops: CDR1 SNHLY, CDR2 FYNNEI.

V usage is TRBV4-2 and J usage is TRBJ2-1; D possibly matches TRBD1 or TRBD2 (5 bases each). Germline V gene sequence: CDR1 LGHNA, CDR2 YNFKEQ. This CDR3 contains 13 residues. V dropped 3 bases and J dropped 10 bases, with 13 bases sitting between them. The DNA of the CDR3 is TGTGCCAGCAGCCAGGTCCTCGAGGGGGAGCAGTTCTTC. It encodes CASSQVLEGEQFF.

CDR3 amino acids: CASSRDRGGEKLFF. CDR3 coding DNA: TGTGCCAGCTCGAGGGACAGGGGTGGTGAAAAACTGTTTTTT. The rearrangement links TRBV18 to TRBJ1-4, with 10 positions matching TRBD1. CDR1 and CDR2 (germline): KGHSH, LQKENI. V trimming: 6 bases; J trimming: 7 bases; junction bases outside the gene matches: 5. This CDR3 is 14 amino acids long. The whole variable domain, remainder taken from reference TRBV18 and TRBJ1-4, is NAGVMQNPRHLVRRRGQEARLRCSPMKGHSHVYWYRQLPEEGLKFMVYLQKENIIDESGMPKERFSAEFPKEGPSILRIQQVVRGDSAAYFCASSRDRGGEKLFFGSGTQLSVL.

The chain uses TRBV15 and TRBJ2-3; 8 nucleotides agree with TRBD2. Germline CDR1 LNHNV, CDR2 YYDKDF (reference sequence). With 1 base clipped from V and 3 bases from J, the junction kept 6 bases outside the gene matches. CDR3 length equals 16 residues. Here the CDR3 reads CATSRAPGGPTDTQYF. DNA for the CDR3: TGTGCCACCAGCAGAGCACCGGGAGGGCCGACAGATACGCAGTATTTT.

The chain recombines TRBV28 with TRBJ2-3; unclear D gene. The CDR3 loop spans 15 amino acids. Germline V gives CDR1 MDHEN, CDR2 SYDVKM. Deletions cut 5 bases from V and 5 bases from J, with 17 bases between. The CDR3: CASSQLGPSGDTQYF. For the CDR3, the DNA is TGTGCCAGCAGTCAACTCGGACCCTCGGGAGATACGCAGTATTTT.

The rearrangement uses TRBV28 and TRBJ2-5, with D maybe TRBD2 (5 bases). This CDR3 contains 14 residues. V was shortened by 7 bases and J by 2 bases, with 14 bases between the two germline ends. Germline-derived CDR1 and CDR2 are MDHEN and SYDVKM. CDR3 in amino acids: CASTLTRGQETQYF. DNA of the CDR3: TGTGCCAGCACCCTTACCCGGGGACAAGAGACCCAGTACTTC.

This chain connects TRBV6-4 to TRBJ2-2, with 15 positions matching TRBD2. CDR1 and CDR2 from the germline V gene are MRHNA and SNTAGT. The junction had 2 bases not matched to a gene; V was cut back by 0 bases and J by 0 bases. The CDR3 has 19 amino acids. DNA of the CDR3: TGTGCCAGCAGTGACTCGGGACTAGCGGGAGGTTCGAACACCGGGGAGCTGTTTTTT. Amino acid sequence: CASSDSGLAGGSNTGELFF.

In its sample, this clone was seen a few times. V usage is TRBV7-3 and J usage is TRBJ2-1; no reliable D call. Germline CDR1 is SGHTA and CDR2 is FQGTGA. V lost 5 bases and J 6 bases, leaving 17 bases between the germline ends. This CDR3 region has 15 residues. The CDR3 DNA reads as TGTGCCAGCAGCACTTACAGTAGTGCCTCCAATGAGCAGTTCTTC. Residues: CASSTYSSASNEQFF.

This clone was seen only once. The chain uses TRBV25-1 and TRBJ2-7, with D perhaps matching TRBD2 (6 bases). CDR3 size: 15 residues. Germline V gene lookup returns CDR1 MGHDK and CDR2 SYGVNS. V was cut by 2 bases and J by 2 bases, with 13 bases left in between. The CDR3 here is CASSEEGSSAYEQYF. CDR3 nucleotide sequence: TGTGCCAGCAGTGAAGAGGGTTCTAGCGCCTACGAGCAGTACTTC.

The chain uses TRBV7-2 and TRBJ2-7; no clear D. CDR1 is SGHTA and CDR2 is FQGNSA in the germline V gene. The CDR3 sequence is 13 residues long. Trimming removed 0 bases from V and 2 bases from J, with 5 bases in between. CDR3 sequence: CASSLAITYEQYF. CDR3 nucleotides: TGTGCCAGCAGCTTAGCTATTACCTACGAGCAGTACTTC.

V gene TRBV20-1 combines with J gene TRBJ1-4; D gene ambiguous. The CDR3 totals 11 residues. Germline CDR1 DFQATT, CDR2 SNEGSKA (reference sequence). Trimming pared 6 bases from V and 8 bases from J, leaving 10 bases between. CDR3 in DNA: TGCAGTGCCCCGTTGCTGGAAAAACTGTTTTTT. Amino acids: CSAPLLEKLFF.

The chain uses TRBV4-2 and TRBJ2-1; 12 bases match TRBD2. This CDR3 region has 18 residues. From germline, CDR1 is LGHNA and CDR2 YNFKEQ. V lost 4 bases, J lost 7 bases, and 14 bases stayed unmatched. The CDR3 DNA follows: TGTGCCAGCAGCCCGTTACTAGCGGGAGGCGTTGGTAGGAATGAGCAGTTCTTC. This codes for CASSPLLAGGVGRNEQFF.

The chain links TRBV25-1 to TRBJ1-1; tentatively, D is TRBD1 (5 bases). CDR3 length equals 12 residues. The V end was cut by 4 bases, the J end by 7 bases, with 10 bases between. CDR1 and CDR2 from the germline V gene are MGHDK and SYGVNS. The CDR3 DNA is TGTGCCAGCAGTGCCTCGACAGATGAAGCTTTCTTT. Encoded protein: CASSASTDEAFF. Together with reference TRBV25-1 and TRBJ1-1, the CDR3 gives the full variable domain: EADIYQTPRYLVIGTGKKITLECSQTMGHDKMYWYQQDPGMELHLIHYSYGVNSTEKGDLSSESTVSRIRTEHFPLTLESARPSHTSQYLCASSASTDEAFFGQGTRLTVV.

The chain employs TRBV7-9 and TRBJ2-1; 9 nucleotides align to TRBD2. There are 15 residues in the CDR3. V gave up 5 bases and J gave up 8 bases; unmatched junction bases: 10. Germline CDR1 and CDR2: SEHNR and FQNEAQ (reference sequence). The chain's CDR3 is CASSGPSGRFYEQFF. CDR3 DNA: TGTGCCAGCAGCGGTCCGAGCGGGAGGTTTTATGAGCAGTTCTTC.

The chain joins TRBV30 to TRBJ2-3; weak D call: TRBD2 (5 bases). Trimming took off 1 base at V and 1 base at J, with 12 bases between the two ends. Germline CDR1 is GTSNPN and CDR2 is SVGIG (reference sequence). This CDR3 spans 15 amino acids. The CDR3 sequence: CAWSAGAARTDTQYF. The CDR3 nucleotides read TGTGCCTGGAGTGCAGGAGCGGCACGCACAGATACGCAGTATTTT. Together with reference TRBV30 and TRBJ2-3, the CDR3 gives the full variable domain: SQTIHQWPATLVQPVGSPLSLECTVEGTSNPNLYWYRQAAGRGLQLLFYSVGIGQISSEVPQNLSASRPQDRQFILSSKKLLLSDSGFYLCAWSAGAARTDTQYFGPGTRLTVL.

CDR3 amino acids: CASSSSGKYNEQFF. The CDR3 coding sequence is TGTGCCAGCAGCTCTAGCGGGAAATACAATGAGCAGTTCTTC. This chain links TRBV7-9 with TRBJ2-1; TRBD2 agrees at 9 bases. The CDR3 contains 14 residues. After removal of 4 bases from V and 4 bases from J, the junction contained 2 bases not matched to a gene. Germline assignment: CDR1 SEHNR and CDR2 FQNEAQ (reference sequence).

This chain links TRBV27 with TRBJ1-4; TRBD1 agrees at 9 bases. The CDR3 is 14 amino acids. Germline assignment: CDR1 MNHEY and CDR2 SMNVEV (reference sequence). V lost 6 bases, J lost 7 bases, and 6 bases stayed unmatched. The CDR3 region is CASSRLDRGEKLFF. The CDR3 region has the DNA TGTGCCAGCAGCCGATTGGACAGGGGTGAAAAACTGTTTTTT.

This chain links TRBV27 with TRBJ2-1; 13 bases fit TRBD2. J lost 8 bases, V lost 4 bases, and 11 bases had no gene match. Germline V CDR1 and CDR2: MNHEY, SMNVEV (reference sequence). This CDR3 has 17 amino acids. CDR3: CASSSTPTSGRDHEQFF. CDR3 in DNA: TGTGCCAGCAGTTCAACCCCCACTAGCGGGAGGGACCATGAGCAGTTCTTC.

The chain recombines TRBV6-1 with TRBJ2-2, with 7 bases lining up with TRBD2. The CDR3 spans 17 residues. Germline V gene data show CDR1 as MNHNS and CDR2 as SASEGT. The V and J ends lost 3 bases and 5 bases, in that order; junction bases with no gene match: 12. CDR3 in DNA: TGTGCCAGCAGTGATCAGAGAGGGCTAGCGGTTACCGGGGAGCTGTTTTTT. This translates into CASSDQRGLAVTGELFF.